The source of this T cell receptor (beta chain) is a study of shared clonotypes between healthy human individuals. Study in general: The people who gave samples were two women and a few men aged 18 to 49.

TCRdb's table, derived via immunoSEQ multiplex PCR, lists solely in-frame clones and lacks some. The sample has about 2.5 million clones, roughly 92% seen once. The CDR3 is 12 residues long. The V gene's germline CDR1 is SNHLY and CDR2 FYNNEI. The V end was cut by 4 bases, the J end by 1 base, with 5 bases between. Healthy HIV-negative adults with no recent acute infections or vaccinations were recruited as donors. The rearrangement uses TRBV2 and TRBJ2-7; D not resolved. This TCR was recovered from a man in his late teens or twenties in good health. Some clones in this sample may be carry-over from other donors' samples. Sequenced input: naive CD4+ T cells from PBMCs. Subset: CD45RA+ positively selected. The CDR3 nucleotides read TGTGCCAGCAGTGGCCGATCCTACGAGCAGTACTTC. It translates to CASSGRSYEQYF. Filled out from reference TRBV2 and TRBJ2-7, the complete variable domain reads EPEVTQTPSHQVTQMGQEVILRCVPISNHLYFYWYRQILGQKVEFLVSFYNNEISEKSEIFDDQFSVERPDGSNFTLKIRSTKLEDSAMYFCASSGRSYEQYFGPGTRLTVT.